This T cell receptor beta chain comes out of a study of blood T cell repertoires in COVID-19. Assay used: immunoSEQ multiplex PCR; TCRdb lists only in-frame clones, some missing. Of 180,000 or so clones listed, about four fifths are singletons. Looked up from germline, CDR1 is SGHRS and CDR2 is YFSETQ. J lost 3 bases, V lost 6 bases, and 3 bases had no gene match. The CDR3 has 13 amino acids. Sequenced: peripheral blood. The V and J genes are TRBV5-1 and TRBJ2-1; TRBD2 aligns across 7 bases. This clonotype was obtained from a woman in her thirties or forties with COVID-19, enrolled during active disease. The DNA of the CDR3 is TGCGCCAGCATGGGAGGGAACTACAATGAGCAGTTCTTC. Protein product: CASMGGNYNEQFF.